Listed below are T cell receptor beta chains from one sample, sequenced in a study of blood T cell repertoires in COVID-19. Using immunoSEQ multiplex PCR, the repertoire was profiled, and TCRdb retains in-frame clones only, with some absent. Of around 110,000 clones listed, approximately 81% are singletons. The sequenced sample was peripheral blood. The origin of the receptors is a man aged 40-49 years with acute or convalescent COVID-19. Each CDR3 is given with its conserved first and last residue. Fields, in order: clone size, V gene, CDR3 protein. For some rows the clone size is stated as once, few or many, or as a class when expanded; others skip it.

NA	TRBV7-3	CASSFSRGNTEAFF
NA	TRBV30	CAWSVRWRPGNYGYTF
NA	TRBV20-1	CSASRDEKLFF
NA	TRBV11-3	CASSPSQGANTGELFF
NA	TRBV15	CATSTWGGTDTQYF
NA	TRBV11-3	CASSLAPYSPLHF
NA	TRBV6-4	CASSGTQYF
NA	TRBV20-1	CSASGGGSTDTQYF
NA	TRBV6-1	CASSDGGAKTGFYGYTF
NA	TRBV18	CASSPFSGTYNEQFF
once	TRBV2	CASRLLAGGNNEQFF
NA	TRBV7-8	CASSPDRGGYEQFF
NA	TRBV14	CASSQDRAGEGEQFF
NA	TRBV27	CASTSRAGMYNEQFF
NA	TRBV21-1	CASSSPGLAGTDTQYF
NA	TRBV3-1/TRBV3-2	CASSQALSLEQYF
NA	TRBV9	CASSVGGSGSLETQYF
once	TRBV6-2/TRBV6-3	CASSRESPGQGDYEQYF
NA	TRBV5-5	CASSPFRDSYGYTF
NA	TRBV7-2	CASSPRPGGQRNTEAFF
NA	TRBV6-5	CAAGLADYGYTF
NA	TRBV6-1	CASSEVGGSPYEQYF
NA	TRBV4-2	CASSPKEGHTEAFF
NA	TRBV4-1	CASSPQGSLYEKLFF
NA	TRBV28	CASSLLTGAGYTQYF
NA	TRBV6-4	CASSTGPGAPLHF
NA	TRBV19	CASSIAPLVSQDTQYF
NA	TRBV20-1	CSARAGETQYF
NA	TRBV3-1/TRBV3-2	CASSRPDRGRTEAFF
NA	TRBV6-6	CASSYGDNYNSPLHF
NA	TRBV6-5	CASRRQRDNSPLHF
NA	TRBV18	CASSPGGGNQPQHF
NA	TRBV7-2	CASSLVAGGLNSPLHF
NA	TRBV6-5	CASSYGDRPNTEAFF
NA	TRBV18	CASSPRQSSANYGYTF
few	TRBV4-2	CASSQDTGNYGYTF
NA	TRBV10-2	CASSEVSGSYEQYF
NA	TRBV7-2	CASSLGQGRSYNEQFF
NA	TRBV3-1/TRBV3-2	CASSLTSGGAGQYF
NA	TRBV3-1/TRBV3-2	CASSPTAAGWSYGYTF
once	TRBV5-1	CASSLDTYEQYF
few	TRBV18	CASSPSEDTQYF
few	TRBV2	CASSRTGIHGYTF
NA	TRBV7-2	CASSLGHTRNQPQHF
NA	TRBV18	CASSKTGNYGYTF
NA	TRBV7-6	CASSLGTRPTKNIQYF
NA	TRBV15	CATSRVGQRNTEAFF
NA	TRBV12-5	CASGLGQYYNEQFF
NA	TRBV6-2/TRBV6-3	CASSQGLAVYQETQYF
NA	TRBV3-1/TRBV3-2	CASSHGTGGPQYF
NA	TRBV28	CASSLGQGPQFF
few	TRBV28	CASSLGGGQDYEQYF
NA	TRBV5-4	CASSLGLAGDTDTQYF
NA	TRBV19	CASRGTGDQPQHF
NA	TRBV7-2	CASSLTWQAYEQYF